Below, 27 T cell receptor beta chains from the same sample are listed, as sequenced in a study of cytomegalovirus exposure and HLA in healthy donors. Method: immunoSEQ multiplex PCR; TCRdb's copy keeps in-frame clones and lacks some. The profile shows about 130,000 clones, about nine tenths of them singletons. Sequenced: PBMCs. These receptors all stem from a man aged 25 to 40 in good health and CMV-seronegative.

The chain joins TRBV6-5 to TRBJ2-7; tentatively, D is TRBD1 (6 bases). The V end was cut by 7 bases, the J end by 3 bases, with 19 bases between. CDR3 length: 15 residues. CDR1 MNHEY and CDR2 SVGAGI come from the germline V gene. CDR3 sequence (DNA): TGTGCCAGCACCAACCCAATCGACAGGAACTACGAGCAGTACTTC. Encoded protein: CASTNPIDRNYEQYF.

The chain links TRBV19 to TRBJ2-1; possibly TRBD2 for D (6 bases). The CDR3 is 13 amino acids. Trimming shortened V by 0 bases and J by 10 bases, and 10 bases separated the two germline ends. Germline CDR1 reads LNHDA; CDR2 reads SQIVND (reference sequence). CDR3 residues: CASSIELAREQFF. The CDR3 DNA follows: TGTGCCAGTAGTATAGAACTAGCAAGGGAGCAGTTCTTC.

V gene TRBV5-6 combines with J gene TRBJ2-1, with 10 bases lining up with TRBD2. V shed 4 bases, J shed 2 bases, and the junction held 6 bases outside the gene matches. The CDR3 consists of 16 residues. In germline, CDR1 is SGHDT, CDR2 YYEEEE. In nucleotides, the CDR3 is TGTGCCAGCAGCCGTTCTAGCGGGAGTACCTACAATGAGCAGTTCTTC. Protein sequence: CASSRSSGSTYNEQFF.

In DNA, the CDR3 is TGTGCCAGCAGCCGCAAGGGAGGGAGCCAAGAGACCCAGTACTTC. The encoded protein is CASSRKGGSQETQYF. This sequence joins TRBV2 and TRBJ2-5; 7 bases are a match to TRBD2. The CDR3 totals 15 residues. The germline gives CDR1 SNHLY, CDR2 FYNNEI. V lost 6 bases and J lost 1; bases outside the gene matches: 8.

The V gene is TRBV7-9, the J gene TRBJ1-1, with TRBD1 as a possible D gene (6 bases). Germline assignment: CDR1 SEHNR and CDR2 FQNEAQ (reference sequence). CDR3 length: 13 residues. Trimming took 3 bases from V and 4 from J, leaving 9 bases between them. For the CDR3, the DNA is TGTGCCAGCAGCTTCGTGGGGGCCACTGAAGCTTTCTTT. This gives the protein CASSFVGATEAFF.

The chain carries TRBV19 and TRBJ2-2; unclear D gene. The CDR3 length is 13 residues. Germline values: CDR1 LNHDA, CDR2 SQIVND (reference sequence). V was shortened by 7 bases and J by 2 bases, with 8 bases between the two germline ends. CDR3 in DNA: TGTGCCAGTATGACTTTAAACACCGGGGAGCTGTTTTTT. Its translation is CASMTLNTGELFF.

This clone was seen a handful of times. The gene calls are TRBV30 and TRBJ2-5; 9 nucleotides agree with TRBD1. The germline gives CDR1 GTSNPN, CDR2 SVGIG (reference sequence). The length of the CDR3 is 14 residues. Trimming removed 3 bases from V and 5 bases from J; junction bases left unmatched: 7. The CDR3 is CAWRIDRGRETQYF. In DNA, the CDR3 is TGTGCCTGGAGGATCGACAGGGGGAGGGAGACCCAGTACTTC.

V usage is TRBV4-2 and J usage is TRBJ2-3; 10 bases align to TRBD2. CDR1 and CDR2 from the germline V gene are LGHNA and YNFKEQ. There are 18 residues in the CDR3. Trimming at V came to 4 bases and at J to 7 bases, leaving 17 bases not matched to a gene. CDR3 loop: CASSPSALAGTSANTQYF. In DNA form, the CDR3 reads TGTGCCAGCAGCCCCTCGGCCCTTGCCGGGACTAGCGCAAATACGCAGTATTTT.

V and J are TRBV5-4 and TRBJ1-2; 11 positions agree with TRBD1. CDR3 length equals 15 residues. Germline-derived CDR1 and CDR2 are SGHNT and YYREEE (reference sequence). V shed 2 bases and J 3 bases; nucleotides not matched to a gene: 3. CDR3: CASSFGDRGDYGYTF. The DNA for the CDR3 is TGTGCCAGCAGCTTTGGGGACAGGGGGGACTATGGCTACACCTTC.

V usage is TRBV6-5 and J usage is TRBJ2-3; D remains unclear. CDR1 MNHEY and CDR2 SVGAGI come from the germline V gene. The CDR3 runs to 14 residues. With 4 bases removed from V and 0 bases from J, the gap between germline ends came to 8 bases. CDR3 protein: CASSFQVSTDTQYF. The CDR3 coding sequence is TGTGCCAGCAGTTTCCAGGTTAGCACAGATACGCAGTATTTT.

The gene calls are TRBV19 and TRBJ2-1, with a possible D match to TRBD2 (6 bases). Germline values: CDR1 LNHDA, CDR2 SQIVND (reference sequence). V dropped 2 bases and J dropped 0 bases, with 8 bases sitting between them. This CDR3 comprises 15 residues. The CDR3 coding sequence is TGTGCCAGTAGTATAACCGGGAGCTCCTACAATGAGCAGTTCTTC. This gives the protein CASSITGSSYNEQFF.

A note on this clone: A much more abundant neighbour one base away suggests this may be a read error. The V call is TRBV6-4, the J call TRBJ2-6; D is uncertain. CDR3 length: 14 amino acids. Germline assignment: CDR1 MRHNA and CDR2 SNTAGT. V was shortened by 4 bases and J by 0 bases, with 4 bases between the two germline ends. The CDR3, as DNA: TGTGCCAGCAGTGTTAGCTCTGGGGCCAACGTCCTGACTTTC. This codes for CASSVSSGANVLTF.

The genes are TRBV15 and TRBJ2-5; 11 positions match TRBD1. The V gene end was trimmed by 1 base and the J gene end by 4 bases; junction bases not matched to a gene: 5. The CDR3 is 16 amino acids. CDR1 and CDR2 from the germline V gene are LNHNV and YYDKDF (reference sequence). The CDR3 is CATSRVGTGGVETQYF. The DNA of the CDR3 is TGTGCCACCAGCAGAGTCGGGACAGGGGGAGTAGAGACCCAGTACTTC.

The CDR3, as DNA: TGTGCCAGCAGCTTAGTGGGGACAGGGGGCCCAGATACGCAGTATTTT. It is translated as CASSLVGTGGPDTQYF. This rearrangement joins TRBV7-2 to TRBJ2-3; 12 bases align to TRBD1. J was trimmed by 4 bases and V by 1 base; bases with no gene match: 3. CDR1 is SGHTA and CDR2 is FQGNSA in the germline V gene. The CDR3 runs to 16 residues.

The chain links TRBV5-4 to TRBJ1-2, with 10 nucleotides matching TRBD1. CDR3 size: 15 residues. J gave up 6 bases and V 1 base, and 6 bases lay outside the gene matches. Germline CDR1 and CDR2: SGHNT and YYREEE (reference sequence). The CDR3 reads CASSLYGTGVNGYTF. The CDR3, as DNA: TGTGCCAGCAGCTTGTATGGGACAGGGGTGAATGGCTACACCTTC.

The V call is TRBV6-1, the J call TRBJ2-1; 12 bases map to TRBD2. The germline V gene has CDR1 MNHNS and CDR2 SASEGT. The CDR3 length is 16 residues. After removal of 0 bases from V and 10 bases from J, the junction contained 7 bases not matched to a gene. The CDR3 region is CASSEALAGGGREQFF. The DNA for the CDR3 is TGTGCCAGCAGTGAAGCGCTAGCGGGAGGGGGAAGGGAGCAGTTCTTC.

The CDR3 DNA reads TGTGCCAGCAGCTACCCATATAGGACTAGCGCTAGTGATAGTTCGAACACCGGGGAGCTGTTTTTT. Translating gives CASSYPYRTSASDSSNTGELFF. The chain couples TRBV7-6 to TRBJ2-2; the match to TRBD2 covers 9 bases. In germline, CDR1 is SGHVS, CDR2 FNYEAQ. Losses at the gene ends were 4 bases for V and 0 bases for J; bases not matched to a gene: 21. The CDR3 contains 22 residues.

V usage is TRBV4-3 and J usage is TRBJ2-7; 7 bases map to TRBD2. V lost 3 bases and J lost 4; bases outside the gene matches: 9. The CDR3 contains 15 residues. Germline V gene sequence: CDR1 LGHNA, CDR2 YSLEER. The CDR3 DNA reads as TGCGCCAGCAGCCAGGGGAGGGGAGCTCTTTACGAGCAGTACTTC. Translation gives CASSQGRGALYEQYF.

The genes are TRBV4-1 and TRBJ2-7; D is perhaps TRBD1 (6 bases). The CDR3 runs to 19 residues. The V gene lost 2 bases and the J gene lost 1 base, with 24 bases spanning the gap. Germline V lookup: CDR1 MGHRA, CDR2 YSYEKL. CDR3 loop: CASSQNHDPRQAISYEQYF. CDR3 coding DNA: TGCGCCAGCAGCCAAAACCACGACCCGAGACAGGCGATATCCTACGAGCAGTACTTC.

The rearrangement joins TRBV5-1 to TRBJ1-2, with 9 bases matching TRBD1. The V gene's germline CDR1 is SGHRS and CDR2 YFSETQ. The CDR3 is 14 amino acids. Trimming at V came to 6 bases and at J to 2 bases, leaving 5 bases not matched to a gene. CDR3 nucleotides: TGCGCCAGCAACTTCGGGACAGGGAACTATGGCTACACCTTC. Translation: CASNFGTGNYGYTF.

V is TRBV5-5 and J is TRBJ1-1; D is uncertain. The CDR3 totals 13 residues. CDR1 is SGHKS and CDR2 is YYEKEE in the germline V gene (reference sequence). Trimming took 6 bases from V and 2 from J, leaving 11 bases between them. The CDR3 spells CASKITPNTEAFF. The CDR3 DNA follows: TGTGCCAGCAAAATCACTCCCAACACTGAAGCTTTCTTT.

The chain couples TRBV27 to TRBJ2-5; D is unclear. V gave up 3 bases and J gave up 1 base, with 12 bases separating them. Germline V lookup: CDR1 MNHEY, CDR2 SMNVEV (reference sequence). This CDR3 spans 15 amino acids. The CDR3 protein is CASSFLGPLQETQYF. The CDR3 DNA sequence: TGTGCCAGCAGTTTCTTGGGCCCCCTCCAAGAGACCCAGTACTTC.

V and J are TRBV4-1 and TRBJ2-3; 9 nucleotides match TRBD1. This CDR3 is built from 17 residues. V trimming: 1 base; J trimming: 5 bases; junction bases outside the gene matches: 10. From germline, CDR1 is MGHRA and CDR2 YSYEKL. CDR3 protein: CASSQGPGGQGLDTQYF. The DNA for the CDR3 is TGCGCCAGCAGCCAAGGACCTGGGGGACAGGGCCTAGATACGCAGTATTTT.

This chain links TRBV19 with TRBJ2-1; 10 bases agree with TRBD2. The CDR3 loop spans 16 amino acids. The germline CDR1 and CDR2 sequences are LNHDA and SQIVND (reference sequence). With V trimmed by 0 bases and J by 4 bases, 3 bases remained unmatched. Written as DNA, the CDR3 is TGTGCCAGTAGTATAGAGACTAGCGGGTATTACAATGAGCAGTTCTTC. Residues: CASSIETSGYYNEQFF.

This clone was recorded only once. The J gene is TRBJ1-4, the V gene TRBV4-3, with no clear D. The V gene's germline CDR1 is LGHNA and CDR2 YSLEER. CDR3 size: 14 residues. Trimming cost V 4 bases and J 0 bases, with 6 bases left between them. In nucleotides, the CDR3 is TGCGCCAGCAGCCCCGGGACAACTAATGAAAAACTGTTTTTT. Its protein is CASSPGTTNEKLFF.

This CDR3 reads CASSLGEVRTDTQYF. CDR3 bases: TGTGCCAGCAGCTTGGGGGAGGTGCGCACAGATACGCAGTATTTT. This chain connects TRBV5-6 to TRBJ2-3; perhaps TRBD2 as D (6 bases). This CDR3 is 15 amino acids long. V lost 0 bases, J lost 1 base, and 9 bases lay in between. The germline CDR1 and CDR2 sequences are SGHDT and YYEEEE.

This chain links TRBV5-6 with TRBJ2-2; TRBD2 is a possible D gene (5 bases). The V gene lost 1 base and the J gene lost 6 bases, with 13 bases spanning the gap. CDR1 and CDR2 from the germline V gene are SGHDT and YYEEEE. The CDR3 is made up of 15 amino acids. The CDR3 DNA reads as TGTGCCAGCAGCTTGCTCTGGGAGTACTCCGGGGAGCTGTTTTTT. Amino acid sequence: CASSLLWEYSGELFF.